A single sample gave rise to the 23 T cell receptor beta chains below, sequenced in a study of CD4 T cells in relation to SARS-CoV-2 and coronaviruses. The repertoire was sequenced with immunoSEQ multiplex PCR; TCRdb's copy has only in-frame clones and lacks some. The sample lists about 41,000 clones, 84% occurring once. Their antigens are not known. Sequences were obtained from naive CD4+ T cells from PBMCs, cultured in vitro. Subset reported: naive CD4+ T cells isolated by negative enrichment. The receptors stem from an adult with COVID-19.

The CDR3 protein is CASSRSYNEQFF. CDR3 nucleotide sequence: TGTGCCAGCAGCCGCAGTTACAATGAGCAGTTCTTC. The rearrangement joins TRBV3-1 (or the pseudogene TRBV3-2) to TRBJ2-1; D is uncertain. V was cut by 4 bases and J by 4 bases, with 5 bases left in between. Germline CDR1 LGHDT, CDR2 YNNKEL (reference sequence). The CDR3 sequence is 12 residues long.

The chain combines TRBV7-2 with TRBJ2-7; 11 nucleotides agree with TRBD2. The J segment lost 2 bases and the V segment lost 4 bases, leaving 4 bases of the junction unmatched. Germline V gives CDR1 SGHTA, CDR2 FQGNSA. The CDR3 totals 15 residues. Here the CDR3 DNA reads TGTGCCAGCAGCTCCGGGACTAGCGGTACCTACGAGCAGTACTTC. Amino acid sequence: CASSSGTSGTYEQYF.

The chain uses TRBV2 and TRBJ1-5; 9 positions match TRBD1. With V trimmed by 5 bases and J by 2 bases, 1 base remained unmatched. Germline values: CDR1 SNHLY, CDR2 FYNNEI. CDR3 size: 14 residues. DNA for the CDR3: TGTGCCAGCAGTCGGACAGGGGGCAATCAGCCCCAGCATTTT. Its translation: CASSRTGGNQPQHF. The variable domain in full, completed from reference TRBV2 and TRBJ1-5, reads EPEVTQTPSHQVTQMGQEVILRCVPISNHLYFYWYRQILGQKVEFLVSFYNNEISEKSEIFDDQFSVERPDGSNFTLKIRSTKLEDSAMYFCASSRTGGNQPQHFGDGTRLSIL.

This chain's CDR3 is CASSIRGQPNTEAFF. As DNA, the CDR3 is TGTGCCAGCAGTATCCGGGGACAGCCGAACACTGAAGCTTTCTTT. The chain joins TRBV27 to TRBJ1-1; 7 nucleotides match TRBD1. V was pared by 5 bases and J by 1 base, with 7 bases of the junction left unmatched. The CDR3 extends over 15 amino acids. Looked up from germline, CDR1 is MNHEY and CDR2 is SMNVEV (reference sequence).

This rearrangement joins TRBV5-1 to TRBJ2-2; possible D gene TRBD2, 6 bases. The CDR3 extends over 15 amino acids. Trimming shortened V by 1 base and J by 6 bases, and 13 bases separated the two germline ends. The V gene's germline CDR1 is SGHRS and CDR2 YFSETQ. This CDR3 is CASSLRRRDAGELFF. CDR3 sequence (DNA): TGCGCCAGCAGCTTGCGGCGGCGGGACGCCGGGGAGCTGTTTTTT.

This chain links TRBV12-3 or TRBV12-4 with TRBJ2-7; D unresolved. Trimming removed 7 bases from V and 2 bases from J, with 9 bases in between. CDR3 length equals 12 residues. In nucleotides, the CDR3 is TGTGCCAGCACACCAGACACCTACGAGCAGTACTTC. This translates into CASTPDTYEQYF.

The chain is built from TRBV10-3 and TRBJ2-1, with 9 bases that match TRBD2. The V and J ends lost 10 bases and 5 bases, in that order; junction bases with no gene match: 9. Germline V gene data show CDR1 as ENHRY and CDR2 as SYGVKD. This CDR3 has 14 residues. CDR3 loop: CATLAGNVNNEQFF. CDR3 sequence (DNA): TGTGCCACGCTAGCGGGAAATGTCAACAATGAGCAGTTCTTC.

This clone was seen a single time. The chain recombines TRBV5-1 with TRBJ2-1, with 8 bases fitting TRBD1. Germline-derived CDR1 and CDR2 are SGHRS and YFSETQ. CDR3 length: 17 residues. The junction had 15 bases not matched to a gene; V was cut back by 3 bases and J by 7 bases. CDR3 in DNA: TGCGCCAGCAGCTCGACAACCGGACAGGGTAAGAAGAATGAGCAGTTCTTC. This sequence encodes CASSSTTGQGKKNEQFF. Using reference TRBV5-1 and TRBJ2-1 for the parts outside the CDR3, the full variable domain is KAGVTQTPRYLIKTRGQQVTLSCSPISGHRSVSWYQQTPGQGLQFLFEYFSETQRNKGNFPGRFSGRQFSNSRSEMNVSTLELGDSALYLCASSSTTGQGKKNEQFFGPGTRLTVL.

The chain has TRBV15 and TRBJ2-7, with TRBD2 identical over 7 bases. J lost 4 bases, V lost 0 bases, and 6 bases had no gene match. The CDR3 covers 15 residues. Germline assignment: CDR1 LNHNV and CDR2 YYDKDF (reference sequence). In nucleotides, the CDR3 is TGTGCCACCAGCAGAGATAGGGAGGGGAAATACGAGCAGTACTTC. Protein: CATSRDREGKYEQYF.

This sequence joins TRBV6-7 and TRBJ2-2; D is perhaps TRBD1 (6 bases). Being an ORF, TRBV6-7 has a function that is uncertain. This CDR3 is built from 17 residues. V was shortened by 6 bases and J by 0 bases, with 17 bases between the two germline ends. As DNA, the CDR3 is TGTGCCAGCAGCCTACCGGGACAAGGGTCGAACACCGGGGAGCTGTTTTTT. Its protein is CASSLPGQGSNTGELFF.

This clone occurred a few times. This chain connects TRBV4-2 to TRBJ2-3, with D possibly matching TRBD2 (5 bases). CDR3 length equals 13 residues. V dropped 0 bases and J dropped 7 bases, with 8 bases sitting between them. Germline V gene data show CDR1 as LGHNA and CDR2 as YNFKEQ. CDR3 residues: CASSQDTGYTQYF. CDR3 bases: TGTGCCAGCAGCCAAGATACGGGGTATACGCAGTATTTT.

The J gene is TRBJ2-2, the V gene TRBV29-1; no firm D call. Germline V gene sequence: CDR1 SQVTM, CDR2 ANQGSEA. The CDR3 is 14 amino acids. V was pared by 5 bases and J by 2 bases, with 12 bases between. For the CDR3, the DNA is TGCAGCGTTTCGGATACTCGTAACACCGGGGAGCTGTTTTTT. It encodes CSVSDTRNTGELFF.

The rearrangement joins TRBV6-2 or TRBV6-3 to TRBJ1-5, with 8 bases matching TRBD1. The germline V gene encodes CDR1 MNHEY and CDR2 SVGEGT. V dropped 6 bases and J dropped 8; count of bases not matched to a gene: 12. CDR3 length: 15 amino acids. CDR3 loop: CASSPRTGKYEPQHF. The CDR3 DNA is TGTGCCAGCAGCCCCCGGACAGGGAAGTATGAGCCCCAGCATTTT.

The chain couples TRBV7-3 to TRBJ2-2; 9 nucleotides align to TRBD2. CDR1 is SGHTA, CDR2 FQGTGA, per germline. V shed 5 bases and J 7 bases; nucleotides not matched to a gene: 14. This CDR3 is built from 17 residues. CDR3 nucleotides: TGTGCCAGCAGCCCCAGGCTAGCGGGATTGTGGGGCGGGGAGCTGTTTTTT. It codes for CASSPRLAGLWGGELFF.

Here the CDR3 DNA reads TGCGCCAGCAGCTTTGGGTGGCGGAGCTCCTACAATGAGCAGTTCTTC. Translating it yields CASSFGWRSSYNEQFF. The chain links TRBV5-1 to TRBJ2-1, with D unclear. V was trimmed by 2 bases and J by 0 bases, leaving 12 bases between them. The germline CDR1 and CDR2 sequences are SGHRS and YFSETQ. The CDR3 extends over 16 amino acids.

The V call is TRBV11-2, the J call TRBJ2-7; no firm D call. Germline V gene sequence: CDR1 SGHAT, CDR2 FQNNGV. Trimming removed 2 bases at V and 2 bases at J, with 4 bases between. This CDR3 has 12 amino acids. The DNA for the CDR3 is TGTGCCAGCAGCTTACTTCCCTACGAGCAGTACTTC. This encodes CASSLLPYEQYF.

The chain joins TRBV7-9 to TRBJ2-7; D remains unclear. The CDR3 contains 14 residues. Germline loops: CDR1 SEHNR, CDR2 FQNEAQ (reference sequence). The V end lost 4 bases, the J end lost 3 bases, and 13 bases lay between the germline ends. Here the CDR3 reads CASSSVGVHYEQYF. The CDR3 coding sequence is TGTGCCAGCAGCTCCGTGGGCGTCCACTACGAGCAGTACTTC. Filled out from reference TRBV7-9 and TRBJ2-7, the complete variable domain reads DTGVSQNPRHKITKRGQNVTFRCDPISEHNRLYWYRQTLGQGPEFLTYFQNEAQLEKSRLLSDRFSAERPKGSFSTLEIQRTEQGDSAMYLCASSSVGVHYEQYFGPGTRLTVT.

Here the CDR3 reads CASTGAHGQYF. CDR3 sequence (DNA): TGTGCCAGCACGGGGGCCCACGGGCAGTACTTC. This chain links TRBV2 with TRBJ2-7; D might be TRBD1 or TRBD2, each matching 6 bases. V lost 7 bases and J 9 bases, leaving 13 bases between the germline ends. The CDR3 has 11 amino acids. Germline loops: CDR1 SNHLY, CDR2 FYNNEI.

This clone came up once. The chain has TRBV18 and TRBJ2-5; 10 bases map to TRBD2. The CDR3 has 17 amino acids. With 3 bases clipped from V and 4 bases from J, the junction kept 11 bases outside the gene matches. From germline, CDR1 is KGHSH and CDR2 LQKENI. Here the CDR3 DNA reads TGTGCCAGCTCACCTACGGTTCTAGCGGGAGTAGGAGAGACCCAGTACTTC. Amino acids: CASSPTVLAGVGETQYF.

This clone has more than one count but fewer than ten. The V and J genes are TRBV4-2 and TRBJ1-6, with a tentative D call TRBD1 (5 bases). The CDR3 is made up of 16 amino acids. V was cut by 1 base and J by 2 bases, with 9 bases left in between. Per the germline V gene, CDR1 is LGHNA and CDR2 is YNFKEQ. Written as DNA, the CDR3 is TGTGCCAGCAGCCAAGCGGGGCAGGCCTATAATTCACCCCTCCACTTT. Translated: CASSQAGQAYNSPLHF.

The chain uses TRBV28 and TRBJ1-2, with D unresolved. V lost 8 bases, J lost 8 bases, and 21 bases lay in between. The germline gives CDR1 MDHEN, CDR2 SYDVKM. The CDR3 has 14 residues. The CDR3 protein is CASRTPAMGWGYTF. The CDR3 nucleotides are TGTGCCAGCCGAACCCCAGCCATGGGCTGGGGCTACACCTTC.

The gene calls are TRBV28 and TRBJ2-6, with a weak D call TRBD1 (5 bases). Trimming removed 5 bases from V and 0 bases from J, with 8 bases in between. The CDR3 loop spans 15 amino acids. Germline assignment: CDR1 MDHEN and CDR2 SYDVKM. The CDR3 DNA reads TGTGCCAGCAGTGTGGACAACTCTGGGGCCAACGTCCTGACTTTC. Its translation: CASSVDNSGANVLTF. Complete variable domain (other parts from reference TRBV28 and TRBJ2-6): DVKVTQSSRYLVKRTGEKVFLECVQDMDHENMFWYRQDPGLGLRLIYFSYDVKMKEKGDIPEGYSVSREKKERFSLILESASTNQTSMYLCASSVDNSGANVLTFGAGSRLTVL.

The genes are TRBV15 and TRBJ2-1; maybe TRBD2 (6 bases). With 5 bases removed from V and 0 bases from J, the gap between germline ends came to 8 bases. The CDR3 contains 14 residues. CDR1 is LNHNV, CDR2 YYDKDF, per germline (reference sequence). The CDR3 is CATSGSGSYNEQFF. CDR3 nucleotides: TGTGCCACCAGCGGTAGCGGCTCCTACAATGAGCAGTTCTTC. The whole variable domain, filled in from reference TRBV15 and TRBJ2-1, reads DAMVIQNPRYQVTQFGKPVTLSCSQTLNHNVMYWYQQKSSQAPKLLFHYYDKDFNNEADTPDNFQSRRPNTSFCFLDIRSPGLGDTAMYLCATSGSGSYNEQFFGPGTRLTVL.